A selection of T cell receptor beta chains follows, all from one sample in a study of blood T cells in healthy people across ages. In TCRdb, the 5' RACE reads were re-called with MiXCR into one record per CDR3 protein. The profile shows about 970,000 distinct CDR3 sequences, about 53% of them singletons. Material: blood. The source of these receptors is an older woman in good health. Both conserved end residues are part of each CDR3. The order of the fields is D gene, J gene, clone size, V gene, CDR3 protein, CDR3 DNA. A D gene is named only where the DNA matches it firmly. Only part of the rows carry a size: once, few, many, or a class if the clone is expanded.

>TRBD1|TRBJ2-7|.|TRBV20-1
CSATNPGQGFYEQYF
TGCAGTGCTACGAACCCGGGACAGGGTTTCTACGAGCAGTACTTC
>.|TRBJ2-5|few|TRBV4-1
CASSQARGESQYF
TGCGCCAGCAGCCAGGCCCGTGGGGAGTCCCAGTACTTC
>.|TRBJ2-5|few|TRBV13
CASSLRGWQETQYF
TGTGCCAGCAGCCTCAGGGGATGGCAAGAGACCCAGTACTTC
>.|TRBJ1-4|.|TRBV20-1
CSASRGDEKLFF
TGCAGTGCTAGCAGGGGCGACGAAAAACTGTTTTTT
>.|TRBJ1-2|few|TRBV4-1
CASSQRQTPGYTF
TGCGCCAGCAGCCAAAGACAGACGCCTGGCTACACCTTC
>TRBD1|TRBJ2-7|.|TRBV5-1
CASSSTGTGVYEQYF
TGCGCCAGCAGCTCTACCGGGACAGGAGTCTACGAGCAGTACTTC
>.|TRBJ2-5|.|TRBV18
CASSPEVTQYF
TGTGCTAGCTCACCCGAGGTGACCCAGTACTTC
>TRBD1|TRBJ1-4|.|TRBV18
CASSQTGDNEKLFF
TGTGCCAGCTCACAAACAGGGGACAATGAAAAACTGTTTTTT
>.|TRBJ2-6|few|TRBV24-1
CATSDYRANVLTF
TGTGCCACCAGTGATTACCGGGCCAACGTCCTGACTTTC
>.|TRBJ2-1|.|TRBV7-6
CASSQGSTYNEQFF
TGTGCCAGCAGCCAGGGGAGCACCTACAATGAGCAGTTCTTC
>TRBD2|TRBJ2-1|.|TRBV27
CASSLRSGSFPNEQFF
TGTGCCAGCAGTTTACGAAGCGGGAGTTTTCCCAATGAGCAGTTCTTC
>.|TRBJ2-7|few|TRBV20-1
CSALGVGYEQYF
TGCAGTGCTCTGGGTGTCGGGTACGAGCAGTACTTC
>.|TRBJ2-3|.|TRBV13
CASSLEGSGDTQYF
TGTGCCAGCAGCTTAGAGGGTAGCGGAGATACGCAGTATTTT
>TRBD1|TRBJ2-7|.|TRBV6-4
CASSDGTGATSYEQYF
TGTGCCAGCAGTGACGGGACAGGGGCTACCTCCTACGAGCAGTACTTC
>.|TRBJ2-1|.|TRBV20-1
CSARDPGGGWQFF
TGCAGTGCTAGAGATCCCGGCGGCGGCTGGCAGTTCTTC
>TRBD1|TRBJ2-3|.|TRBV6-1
CASSGTGLPTDTQYF
TGTGCCAGCAGTGGGACAGGGCTCCCCACAGATACGCAGTATTTT
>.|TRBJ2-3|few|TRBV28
CASADPGQGGDTQYF
TGTGCCAGCGCAGACCCGGGACAAGGTGGCGATACGCAGTATTTT
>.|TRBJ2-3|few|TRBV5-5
CASSSWYTRSTDTQYF
TGTGCCAGCAGCTCGTGGTATACTAGAAGCACAGATACGCAGTATTTT
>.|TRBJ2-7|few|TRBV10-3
CAITDDRTYEQYF
TGTGCCATCACCGACGACAGGACCTACGAGCAGTACTTC
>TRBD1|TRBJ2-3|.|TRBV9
CASSSWTGLADTQYF
TGTGCCAGCAGCTCATGGACAGGGCTCGCAGATACGCAGTATTTT
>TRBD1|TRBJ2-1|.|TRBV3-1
CASRGTVFYNEQFF
TGTGCCAGCAGGGGGACAGTTTTCTACAATGAGCAGTTCTTC
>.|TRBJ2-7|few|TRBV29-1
CSVDVTGVGGEQYF
TGCAGCGTTGATGTCACGGGGGTTGGGGGCGAGCAGTACTTC
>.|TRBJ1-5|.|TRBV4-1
CASSQVGYNQPQHF
TGCGCCAGCAGCCAAGTGGGGTACAATCAGCCCCAGCATTTT
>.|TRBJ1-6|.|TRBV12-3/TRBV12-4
CASSPRGYNSPLHF
TGTGCCAGCAGTCCTAGGGGGTATAATTCACCCCTCCACTTT
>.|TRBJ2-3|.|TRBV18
CASSPIKGSDTQYF
TGTGCCAGCTCACCGATAAAGGGCTCAGATACGCAGTATTTT
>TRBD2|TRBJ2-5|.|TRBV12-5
CASGFRLAGGPSRYETQYF
TGTGCTAGTGGTTTCCGGCTAGCGGGAGGGCCGAGTCGATATGAGACCCAGTACTTC
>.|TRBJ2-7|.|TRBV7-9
CASSSPLYYEQYF
TGTGCCAGCAGCTCCCCTCTCTACTACGAGCAGTACTTC
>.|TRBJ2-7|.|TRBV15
CATSTTSTGSYEQYF
TGTGCCACCAGCACCACGTCTACAGGGTCCTACGAGCAGTACTTC
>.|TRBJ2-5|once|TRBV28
CASSRRSGQGENEQYF
TGTGCCAGCAGTCGGCGGTCAGGGCAGGGAGAAAATGAGCAGTACTTC
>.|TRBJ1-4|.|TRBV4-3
CASSQGSTDSEKLFF
TGCGCCAGCAGCCAAGGTAGTACGGACAGTGAAAAACTGTTTTTT
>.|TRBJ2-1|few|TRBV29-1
CSVDSSYNEQFF
TGCAGCGTCGATAGCTCCTACAATGAGCAGTTCTTC
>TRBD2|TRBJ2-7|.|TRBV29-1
CSVVPLAGGVYEQYF
TGCAGCGTTGTTCCACTAGCGGGAGGGGTATACGAGCAGTACTTC
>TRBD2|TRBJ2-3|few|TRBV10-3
CATSSGSTDTQYF
TGTGCCACATCTAGCGGGAGCACAGATACGCAGTATTTT
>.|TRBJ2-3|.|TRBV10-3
CAISDLTDTQYF
TGTGCCATCAGTGACCTTACAGATACGCAGTATTTT
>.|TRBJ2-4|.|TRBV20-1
CSAMARENIQYF
TGCAGTGCTATGGCTCGAGAAAACATTCAGTACTTC
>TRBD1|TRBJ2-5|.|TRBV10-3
CAINPGTAQETQYF
TGTGCCATCAACCCAGGGACAGCACAAGAGACCCAGTACTTC
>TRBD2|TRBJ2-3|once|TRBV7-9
CTSSLAREGRDTQYF
TGTACCAGCAGCCTTGCGCGGGAGGGCCGAGATACGCAGTATTTT
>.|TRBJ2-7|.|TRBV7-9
CTSSYRDTSYEQYF
TGTACCAGCAGCTACCGGGACACCTCCTACGAGCAGTACTTC
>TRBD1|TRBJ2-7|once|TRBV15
CATSGSFDRGQDEQYF
TGTGCCACCAGCGGGAGTTTCGACAGGGGGCAGGACGAGCAGTACTTC
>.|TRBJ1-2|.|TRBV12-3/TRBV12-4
CASSLRTTGGYTF
TGTGCCAGCAGTCTGAGGACGACGGGCGGCTACACCTTC
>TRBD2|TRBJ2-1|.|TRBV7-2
CASSRRLAGAREQFF
TGTGCCAGCAGCCGAAGACTAGCGGGAGCCCGTGAGCAGTTCTTC